This record covers a single T cell receptor beta chain. V lost 5 bases to trimming and J lost 3 bases, with 11 bases between them. The CDR3 consists of 13 residues. CDR1 is SGHDT and CDR2 is YYEEEE in the germline V gene. The method was immunoSEQ multiplex PCR; TCRdb's version includes in-frame clones alone and lacks a portion of them. Among roughly 180,000 clones listed, about 84% were seen once. This entry belongs to a study of blood T cell repertoires in COVID-19. This TCR was sampled from a woman in her thirties or forties with acute COVID-19. Sequences were obtained from PBMCs or T cells enriched from blood (not recorded which). The V and J genes are TRBV5-6 and TRBJ1-2; D might be TRBD1 (6 bases). The CDR3: CASRDRTHYGYTF. DNA of the CDR3: TGTGCCAGCAGGGACAGAACACACTATGGCTACACCTTC.